This T cell receptor (beta chain) comes out of a study of blood T cell repertoires in COVID-19. Original processing notes: Estimation of nucleated cell counts was performed using reference gene primer amplification. The data were produced by immunoSEQ multiplex PCR, yet TCRdb's version contains in-frame clones alone and is incomplete. V, J and clone size reflect that table, while D and trimming were determined from the DNA. The profile shows some 320,000 clones, around 87% of them singletons. Recovered Cohort 3 donors showed two negative PCRs, clearance, or symptom resolution. The CDR3 loop spans 15 amino acids. Germline lookup yields CDR1 MGHRA and CDR2 YSYEKL. The V gene end was trimmed by 4 bases and the J gene end by 1 base; junction bases not matched to a gene: 6.

The specimen was PBMCs or T cells enriched from blood (not recorded which). The chain has TRBV4-1 and TRBJ1-1; 7 bases fit TRBD1. This sequence originates from a woman in her thirties who had recovered from COVID-19. CDR3: CASSLERGRNTEAFF. The CDR3 nucleotides read TGCGCCAGCAGCCTAGAAAGGGGGCGGAACACTGAAGCTTTCTTT.